Below, 14 T cell receptor beta chains from the same sample are listed, as sequenced in a study of cytomegalovirus exposure and HLA in healthy donors. PCR employed 60 Vbeta and 13 Jbeta primers. Measured with immunoSEQ multiplex PCR; TCRdb has only the in-frame clones, and not every one. The table has 130,000 or so clones, approximately 66% seen once. What was sequenced was PBMCs. These receptors were obtained from a woman aged 35 to 49 in good health and CMV-seropositive.

This clone was seen only a few times. This chain's CDR3 is CASGELTGGRTEAFF. The CDR3 nucleotides are TGCGCCAGCGGTGAGTTGACAGGGGGGAGGACTGAAGCTTTCTTT. The rearrangement uses TRBV5-1 and TRBJ1-1, with 9 bases matching TRBD1. The CDR3 is 15 amino acids. CDR1 SGHRS and CDR2 YFSETQ come from the germline V gene. V was clipped by 7 bases and J by 5 bases; unmatched bases: 12.

V gene TRBV28 combines with J gene TRBJ2-7; no firm D call. CDR3 length: 12 residues. Trimming took 9 bases from V and 3 from J, leaving 12 bases between them. Germline V gene sequence: CDR1 MDHEN, CDR2 SYDVKM. CDR3 loop: CASHRNGYEQYF. CDR3 in DNA: TGTGCCAGTCATAGAAACGGCTACGAGCAGTACTTC. Filled out from reference TRBV28 and TRBJ2-7, the complete variable domain reads DVKVTQSSRYLVKRTGEKVFLECVQDMDHENMFWYRQDPGLGLRLIYFSYDVKMKEKGDIPEGYSVSREKKERFSLILESASTNQTSMYLCASHRNGYEQYFGPGTRLTVT.

V usage is TRBV2 and J usage is TRBJ1-2; D remains unclear. The ends were cut back, 6 bases at V and 4 bases at J, with 6 bases in the middle. Germline CDR1 and CDR2: SNHLY and FYNNEI. The CDR3 loop spans 11 amino acids. The CDR3 here is CASSSGYGYTF. CDR3 nucleotide sequence: TGTGCCAGCAGCTCAGGCTATGGCTACACCTTC.

The CDR3 DNA is TGTGCCAGCAGTGAAGCCGGGACAGACACTGAAGCTTTCTTT. The encoded protein is CASSEAGTDTEAFF. This chain links TRBV2 with TRBJ1-1; TRBD1 aligns across 7 bases. Per germline, CDR1 SNHLY and CDR2 FYNNEI. V was pared by 0 bases and J by 3 bases, with 1 base of the junction left unmatched. The CDR3 runs to 14 residues.

The J gene is TRBJ2-7, the V gene TRBV28; 9 positions match TRBD1. The CDR3 spans 15 residues. V was pared by 6 bases and J by 0 bases, with 6 bases of the junction left unmatched. Germline CDR1 reads MDHEN; CDR2 reads SYDVKM. The CDR3 loop is CASRPEGQGSYEQYF. The CDR3 nucleotides read TGTGCCAGCAGACCCGAGGGACAGGGCTCCTACGAGCAGTACTTC.

This chain links TRBV7-4 with TRBJ1-5; 9 bases match TRBD1. Germline values: CDR1 SGHVT, CDR2 SQSDAQ. J was trimmed by 6 bases and V by 5 bases; bases with no gene match: 8. The CDR3 has 15 residues. This CDR3 reads CASSEGQGKGQPQHF. CDR3 DNA: TGTGCCAGCAGCGAAGGACAGGGGAAGGGTCAGCCCCAGCATTTT.

The V and J genes are TRBV5-1 and TRBJ2-1, with TRBD2 identical over 12 bases. With 3 bases clipped from V and 0 bases from J, the junction kept 4 bases outside the gene matches. This CDR3 has 17 amino acids. CDR1 SGHRS and CDR2 YFSETQ come from the germline V gene. The CDR3 protein is CASSWTSGISSYNEQFF. The CDR3 DNA sequence: TGCGCCAGCAGCTGGACTAGCGGGATCAGCTCCTACAATGAGCAGTTCTTC.

The table lists this clone with a few counts. The chain uses TRBV6-5 and TRBJ2-1; no clear D gene. In germline, CDR1 is MNHEY, CDR2 SVGAGI. The CDR3 length is 13 residues. The V end lost 0 bases, the J end lost 7 bases, and 7 bases lay between the germline ends. CDR3 residues: CASSYSVANEQFF. As DNA, the CDR3 is TGTGCCAGCAGTTACTCTGTCGCGAATGAGCAGTTCTTC.

V and J are TRBV18 and TRBJ2-1, with D possibly TRBD2 on 5 matching bases. The CDR3 spans 14 residues. The germline V and J ends were trimmed by 3 bases and 9 bases, with 15 bases remaining between them. The germline V gene has CDR1 KGHSH and CDR2 LQKENI. The CDR3: CASSPNLGESEQFF. The CDR3 bases are TGTGCCAGCTCACCTAACCTTGGGGAGTCTGAGCAGTTCTTC.

The rearrangement joins TRBV29-1 to TRBJ2-7, with 11 positions matching TRBD1. The CDR3 totals 16 residues. Germline CDR1 SQVTM, CDR2 ANQGSEA. V lost 0 bases and J lost 5; bases outside the gene matches: 9. CDR3 loop: CSVEDPGTGGRDEQYF. The CDR3 nucleotides are TGCAGCGTTGAAGATCCGGGGACAGGGGGTCGAGACGAGCAGTACTTC.

The chain recombines TRBV10-3 with TRBJ1-2; 7 bases are shared with TRBD1. Germline CDR1 and CDR2: ENHRY and SYGVKD. V lost 2 bases and J lost 2; bases outside the gene matches: 5. The CDR3 spans 15 residues. The DNA of the CDR3 is TGTGCCATCAGTGAGACCCGGGACAGCAACTATGGCTACACCTTC. Translation: CAISETRDSNYGYTF.

This rearrangement joins TRBV30 to TRBJ2-1; 10 bases map to TRBD1. The CDR3 totals 17 residues. The germline gives CDR1 GTSNPN, CDR2 SVGIG (reference sequence). The trim removed 3 bases at V and 8 bases at J, leaving 16 bases unmatched. CDR3 DNA: TGTGCCTGGAGGTACCAGATACCGGGACAGGGGTTACATGAGCAGTTCTTC. Its protein product is CAWRYQIPGQGLHEQFF.

V gene TRBV19 combines with J gene TRBJ1-4; TRBD1 is a possible D gene (5 bases). Germline V gene lookup returns CDR1 LNHDA and CDR2 SQIVND (reference sequence). The CDR3 length is 14 residues. V lost 6 bases and J 2 bases, leaving 10 bases between the germline ends. The CDR3 coding sequence is TGTGCCAGTAGGCTCTACAGGACTAATGAAAAACTGTTTTTT. The encoded protein is CASRLYRTNEKLFF.

V gene TRBV27 combines with J gene TRBJ2-3; tentatively, D is TRBD1 (5 bases). Germline-derived CDR1 and CDR2 are MNHEY and SMNVEV (reference sequence). The CDR3 sequence is 14 residues long. Trimming cost V 5 bases and J 5 bases, with 14 bases left between them. CDR3 sequence: CASSKWGREDTQYF. CDR3 nucleotide sequence: TGTGCCAGCAGTAAGTGGGGCCGAGAAGATACGCAGTATTTT.